Presented here are 23 T cell receptor beta chains from one specimen sequenced in a study of identical twins. TCRdb re-analysed the 5' RACE reads in MiXCR, keeping a single row per CDR3 protein. The sample carries around 1.7 million distinct CDR3 sequences, about 30% recorded once. Sequencing used cord blood. These receptors were obtained from a newborn girl in good health.

This chain uses TRBV28 with TRBJ1-5; D is possibly TRBD1 (5 bases). The V gene's germline CDR1 is MDHEN and CDR2 SYDVKM. The CDR3 loop spans 16 amino acids. The V end lost 8 bases, the J end lost 4 bases, and 21 bases lay between the germline ends. The CDR3 sequence: CASRARGRGDNQPQHF. CDR3 in DNA: TGTGCCAGCCGAGCTAGGGGACGAGGGGATAATCAGCCCCAGCATTTT.

This clonotype was seen a handful of times. The chain couples TRBV2 to TRBJ1-1; the D is unclear. V was pared by 1 base and J by 5 bases, with 8 bases between. From germline, CDR1 is SNHLY and CDR2 FYNNEI. This CDR3 comprises 13 residues. CDR3 sequence reads: CASSEEGWTEAFF. DNA of the CDR3: TGTGCCAGCAGTGAAGAGGGTTGGACTGAAGCTTTCTTT.

The V call is TRBV6-6, the J call TRBJ2-1; D is perhaps TRBD2 (6 bases). V lost 8 bases and J lost 9, with 17 bases in between. CDR3 length: 13 residues. The germline V gene has CDR1 MNHNY and CDR2 SVGAGI (reference sequence). The CDR3 bases are TGTGCCAGCGGCGGGAACCCAACAATTGAGCAGTTCTTC. This encodes CASGGNPTIEQFF.

This clonotype was found a few times. This sequence joins TRBV24-1 and TRBJ1-1, with D maybe TRBD1 (6 bases). Germline V gene lookup returns CDR1 KGHDR and CDR2 SFDVKD. V dropped 6 bases and J dropped 2 bases, with 12 bases sitting between them. CDR3 size: 14 residues. The CDR3 DNA reads as TGTGCCACCAGTCCCGGGACATTAAACACTGAAGCTTTCTTT. This gives the protein CATSPGTLNTEAFF.

This clonotype has a count of ten or more. This rearrangement joins TRBV7-2 to TRBJ1-5; tentatively, D is TRBD1 (5 bases). This CDR3 is 14 amino acids long. Germline loops: CDR1 SGHTA, CDR2 FQGNSA. The germline V and J ends were trimmed by 5 bases and 4 bases, with 12 bases remaining between them. In DNA, the CDR3 is TGTGCCAGCAGCCCTCCGGGGCCTAATCAGCCCCAGCATTTT. Protein: CASSPPGPNQPQHF.

V usage is TRBV5-1 and J usage is TRBJ2-3; D may be TRBD2 (5 bases). CDR3 length: 13 residues. CDR1 and CDR2 (germline): SGHRS, YFSETQ. The V end lost 6 bases, the J end lost 4 bases, and 12 bases lay between the germline ends. The chain's CDR3 is CASTALGADTQYF. The CDR3 DNA sequence: TGCGCCAGCACCGCACTAGGAGCAGATACGCAGTATTTT.

Details on this clonotype: A much larger clonotype is one base distant, so this may be a read error. The CDR3 DNA sequence: TGTGCCAGCAGCCAGGGGACCACGTCCTACAATGAGCAGTACTTC. This encodes CASSQGTTSYNEQYF. The V call is TRBV3-1, the J call TRBJ2-1; the D call may be TRBD1 or TRBD2 (5 bases each). TRBJ2-7 matches the DNA end more closely, so the J call is doubtful. The CDR3 has 15 residues. Germline CDR1 is LGHDT and CDR2 is YNNKEL (reference sequence).

This clonotype was counted a single time. The chain joins TRBV20-1 to TRBJ2-7; TRBD2 is a possible D gene (5 bases). The V and J ends lost 6 bases and 10 bases respectively, with 19 bases between them. Per the germline V gene, CDR1 is DFQATT and CDR2 is SNEGSKA (reference sequence). The CDR3 loop spans 12 amino acids. For the CDR3, the DNA is TGCAGTGCCGCGGACTTCATGACTACCCAGTACTTC. It specifies CSAADFMTTQYF.

This chain's CDR3 is CASTPGQLSTDTQYF. The CDR3 DNA reads TGTGCCAGCACTCCGGGACAGTTAAGCACAGATACGCAGTATTTT. V is TRBV25-1 and J is TRBJ2-3; TRBD1 aligns across 7 bases. J lost 0 bases, V lost 7 bases, and 7 bases had no gene match. Looked up from germline, CDR1 is MGHDK and CDR2 is SYGVNS. This CDR3 is built from 15 residues.

This clonotype showed up just a few times. The rearrangement uses TRBV6-6 and TRBJ2-3; TRBD1 agrees at 9 bases. Germline loops: CDR1 MNHNY, CDR2 SVGAGI (reference sequence). This CDR3 contains 16 residues. V lost 4 bases, J lost 3 bases, and 8 bases stayed unmatched. CDR3 protein: CASSLETGGTTDTQYF. The CDR3 region has the DNA TGTGCCAGCAGTTTGGAGACAGGGGGAACAACAGATACGCAGTATTTT.

This clonotype has more than one count but fewer than ten. This chain connects TRBV5-5 to TRBJ1-6, with D uncertain. The germline V and J ends were trimmed by 2 bases and 8 bases, with 11 bases remaining between them. The CDR3 spans 14 residues. Germline values: CDR1 SGHKS, CDR2 YYEKEE (reference sequence). The CDR3 here is CASSFFDGYSPLHF. In nucleotides, the CDR3 is TGTGCCAGCAGCTTTTTCGACGGATATTCACCCCTCCACTTT.

As for this clonotype: One end of the junction is discordant with germline, which a read error may explain. This chain joins TRBV6-8 and TRBJ2-1; 11 nucleotides line up with TRBD2. The CDR3 extends over 17 amino acids. CDR1 is MNHGY, CDR2 SAAAGT, per germline. CDR3 in amino acids: CASSYSSGGSSYNERFF. The CDR3 region has the DNA TGTGCCAGCAGTTATTCTAGCGGGGGGAGCTCCTACAATGAGCGGTTCTTC.

The V call is TRBV25-1, the J call TRBJ2-7; 8 nucleotides align to TRBD1. Germline CDR1 and CDR2: MGHDK and SYGVNS. The CDR3 loop spans 13 amino acids. V lost 6 bases to trimming and J lost 3 bases; unmatched junction nucleotides: 4. CDR3 in amino acids: CASRQGAIYEQYF. In DNA form, the CDR3 reads TGTGCCAGCAGGCAGGGGGCGATCTACGAGCAGTACTTC.

This clonotype was recorded many times. The J gene is TRBJ1-6, the V gene TRBV29-1; 11 bases align to TRBD1. Germline loops: CDR1 SQVTM, CDR2 ANQGSEA. V trimming: 4 bases; J trimming: 7 bases; junction bases outside the gene matches: 0. The CDR3 contains 13 residues. CDR3 loop: CSVGTGGNSPLHF. The CDR3, as DNA: TGCAGCGTTGGGACAGGGGGCAATTCACCCCTCCACTTT.

This clonotype showed up just a few times. CDR3 DNA sequence: TGCGCCAGCAGCTTGGCTAGCGGGGGGTCCAAAAACATTCAGTACTTC. This sequence encodes CASSLASGGSKNIQYF. The chain uses TRBV5-1 and TRBJ2-4; 11 nucleotides align to TRBD2. The junction had 1 base not matched to a gene; V was cut back by 0 bases and J by 2 bases. Germline V gives CDR1 SGHRS, CDR2 YFSETQ. CDR3 length: 16 amino acids.

About this clonotype: Mismatch with germline at one junction end may stem from a read error. The chain joins TRBV5-1 to TRBJ2-3; a possible D gene is TRBD1 (5 bases). Germline loops: CDR1 SGHRS, CDR2 YFSETQ. CDR3 length equals 14 residues. The CDR3 loop is CASSLDLNTGTQYF. CDR3 DNA: TGCGCCAGCAGCTTGGACTTAAACACAGGTACGCAGTATTTT.

This clonotype turned up a few times. V is TRBV5-6 and J is TRBJ2-3; D unclear. This CDR3 region has 14 residues. From germline, CDR1 is SGHDT and CDR2 YYEEEE. V was pared by 5 bases and J by 1 base, with 11 bases between. The CDR3 bases are TGTGCCAGCAGAAGAGTGGACCGCACAGATACGCAGTATTTT. Protein sequence: CASRRVDRTDTQYF.

This clonotype was picked up a small number of times. A read error may explain this, as a much larger clone is one base away. The chain carries TRBV11-2 and TRBJ2-3, with unresolved D. The V gene lost 5 bases and the J gene lost 1 base, with 7 bases spanning the gap. The CDR3 is 13 amino acids. Germline lookup yields CDR1 SGHAT and CDR2 FQNNGV. The CDR3 coding sequence is TGTGCCAGCAGCCAAATAGGCACAGATACGCAGTATTTT. Its translation is CASSQIGTDTQYF.

V is TRBV20-1 and J is TRBJ2-3; TRBD1 agrees at 7 bases. The germline V gene has CDR1 DFQATT and CDR2 SNEGSKA (reference sequence). V was clipped by 5 bases and J by 3 bases; unmatched bases: 8. The CDR3 is 14 residues long. CDR3 residues: CSAPLTGSTDTQYF. DNA for the CDR3: TGCAGTGCTCCTTTGACAGGGAGTACAGATACGCAGTATTTT.

This clonotype was picked up a small number of times. The chain has TRBV5-1 and TRBJ1-1, with a weak D call TRBD1 (6 bases). The CDR3 runs 15 residues. Per the germline V gene, CDR1 is SGHRS and CDR2 is YFSETQ. V was cut by 5 bases and J by 1 base, with 15 bases left in between. The CDR3 reads CASRSWGGGNTEAFF. The CDR3 DNA is TGCGCCAGCAGGTCGTGGGGAGGGGGGAACACTGAAGCTTTCTTT.

Points on this clonotype: Germline and junction disagree at one end, which may indicate a read error. The chain employs TRBV3-1 and TRBJ1-1, with a tentative D call TRBD1 (5 bases). The CDR3 loop spans 13 amino acids. Germline loops: CDR1 LGHDT, CDR2 YNNKEL (reference sequence). CDR3 sequence: CASSQETDTEVFF. DNA of the CDR3: TGTGCCAGCAGCCAAGAGACGGACACTGAAGTTTTCTTT.

The CDR3 DNA follows: TGTGCCTGGAGTGTACGGTATGGCTACACCTTC. It codes for CAWSVRYGYTF. The chain uses TRBV30 and TRBJ1-2, with D uncertain. Between the trimmed V and J ends, which lost 0 bases and 5 bases, there was a span of 4 bases. CDR1 and CDR2 (germline): GTSNPN, SVGIG (reference sequence). The CDR3 contains 11 residues. Filled out from reference TRBV30 and TRBJ1-2, the complete variable domain reads SQTIHQWPATLVQPVGSPLSLECTVEGTSNPNLYWYRQAAGRGLQLLFYSVGIGQISSEVPQNLSASRPQDRQFILSSKKLLLSDSGFYLCAWSVRYGYTFGSGTRLTVV.

Of note for this clonotype: The junction differs from germline at one of its ends, possibly a read error. The chain employs TRBV6-1 and TRBJ2-5; 11 positions agree with TRBD1. This CDR3 has 14 residues. CDR1 is MNHNS, CDR2 SASEGT, per germline. The CDR3 loop is CASSEWDRGYEQCF. The CDR3 nucleotides read TGTGCCAGCAGTGAATGGGACAGGGGGTACGAGCAGTGCTTC.